Below, 13 T cell receptor beta chains from the same sample are listed, as sequenced in a study of early stage breast cancer tumors. Data came from immunoSEQ multiplex PCR; TCRdb stores just in-frame clones and leaves some out. The sample has roughly 48,000 clones, 75% to 85% seen once. The sample consisted of blood. The receptors were gathered from a person aged 45-60 years with breast cancer.

This chain connects TRBV9 to TRBJ2-6; D unclear. V shed 0 bases and J shed 2 bases, with 0 bases lying between them. The CDR3 length is 13 residues. Germline CDR1 reads SGDLS; CDR2 reads YYNGEE. In nucleotides, the CDR3 is TGTGCCAGCAGCGTAGCTGGGGCCAACGTCCTGACTTTC. This translates into CASSVAGANVLTF.

The V call is TRBV7-9, the J call TRBJ1-4, with D maybe TRBD1 (6 bases). The V gene lost 5 bases and the J gene lost 7 bases, with 17 bases spanning the gap. There are 15 residues in the CDR3. The germline CDR1 and CDR2 sequences are SEHNR and FQNEAQ (reference sequence). The CDR3 spells CASSRPQGLAEKLFF. The CDR3 DNA reads TGTGCCAGCAGCCGCCCCCAGGGGCTTGCTGAAAAACTGTTTTTT. Full variable domain (missing parts from reference TRBV7-9 and TRBJ1-4): DTGVSQNPRHKITKRGQNVTFRCDPISEHNRLYWYRQTLGQGPEFLTYFQNEAQLEKSRLLSDRFSAERPKGSFSTLEIQRTEQGDSAMYLCASSRPQGLAEKLFFGSGTQLSVL.

The V and J genes are TRBV6-5 and TRBJ1-5, with 7 positions matching TRBD1. Losses at the gene ends were 6 bases for V and 4 bases for J; bases not matched to a gene: 3. Germline lookup yields CDR1 MNHEY and CDR2 SVGAGI. This CDR3 has 13 amino acids. CDR3 region: CASRRTGNQPQHF. CDR3 in DNA: TGTGCCAGCAGGAGGACAGGTAATCAGCCCCAGCATTTT.

The rearrangement links TRBV5-1 to TRBJ1-1, with 11 bases aligning to TRBD1. The V and J ends lost 3 bases and 7 bases, in that order; junction bases with no gene match: 11. From germline, CDR1 is SGHRS and CDR2 YFSETQ. This CDR3 contains 16 residues. DNA of the CDR3: TGCGCCAGCAGCTATACCGGGACAGGGGGGAAGTATGAAGCTTTCTTT. Amino acids: CASSYTGTGGKYEAFF.

The rearrangement joins TRBV19 to TRBJ2-3; perhaps TRBD2 as D (5 bases). The germline gives CDR1 LNHDA, CDR2 SQIVND (reference sequence). The CDR3 is 17 amino acids. Trimming took 6 bases from V and 2 from J, leaving 21 bases between them. CDR3 bases: TGTGCCAGTAGCCCGGGGAGCGGCGGAGCGTACACAGATACGCAGTATTTT. Translated, it gives CASSPGSGGAYTDTQYF. Full variable domain (outside the CDR3, taken from reference TRBV19 and TRBJ2-3): DGGITQSPKYLFRKEGQNVTLSCEQNLNHDAMYWYRQDPGQGLRLIYYSQIVNDFQKGDIAEGYSVSREKKESFPLTVTSAQKNPTAFYLCASSPGSGGAYTDTQYFGPGTRLTVL.

The gene calls are TRBV28 and TRBJ2-7, with D hard to call. The CDR3 runs 12 residues. CDR1 is MDHEN and CDR2 is SYDVKM in the germline V gene. Trimming took off 6 bases at V and 3 bases at J, with 9 bases between the two ends. CDR3 nucleotides: TGTGCCAGCAGATACGCCGACTACGAGCAGTACTTC. Translating it yields CASRYADYEQYF.

This chain links TRBV5-1 with TRBJ2-7, with 9 bases aligning to TRBD1. This CDR3 has 16 amino acids. CDR1 is SGHRS, CDR2 YFSETQ, per germline. Trimming at V came to 2 bases and at J to 5 bases, leaving 11 bases not matched to a gene. CDR3 bases: TGCGCCAGCAGCTTAACTACGGGACAGGGCGTAAACGAGCAGTACTTC. Protein sequence: CASSLTTGQGVNEQYF.

The V gene is TRBV2, the J gene TRBJ1-2; no definite D call. The CDR3 is 15 residues long. Germline values: CDR1 SNHLY, CDR2 FYNNEI. The V and J ends lost 3 bases and 0 bases respectively, with 11 bases between them. CDR3 region: CASSDMDGANYGYTF. The CDR3 DNA is TGTGCCAGCAGTGATATGGACGGAGCTAACTATGGCTACACCTTC.

The chain couples TRBV6-5 to TRBJ2-7; either TRBD1 or TRBD2 may fit D (6 bases each). CDR1 and CDR2 (germline): MNHEY, SVGAGI. This CDR3 contains 14 residues. V shed 6 bases and J shed 4 bases, with 16 bases lying between them. Here the CDR3 reads CASSIQEGGYEQYF. The CDR3, as DNA: TGTGCCAGCAGCATCCAAGAGGGGGGTTACGAGCAGTACTTC.

The CDR3 region is CASSQTSGGSIEQFF. CDR3 DNA sequence: TGTGCCAGCAGCCAGACTAGCGGGGGCTCTATTGAGCAGTTCTTC. The gene calls are TRBV6-6 and TRBJ2-1; 12 bases are shared with TRBD2. Germline V gene sequence: CDR1 MNHNY, CDR2 SVGAGI (reference sequence). The length of the CDR3 is 15 residues. After removal of 6 bases from V and 9 bases from J, the junction contained 9 bases not matched to a gene.

The chain couples TRBV7-8 to TRBJ1-1, with D unresolved. V shed 3 bases and J shed 0 bases, with 8 bases lying between them. CDR3 length equals 14 residues. Germline CDR1 and CDR2: SGHVS and FQNEAQ. The CDR3 coding sequence is TGTGCCAGCAGCTTCTGGGATATGAACACTGAAGCTTTCTTT. Its protein is CASSFWDMNTEAFF. Full variable domain (remainder filled in from reference TRBV7-8 and TRBJ1-1): GAGVSQSPRYKVAKRGQDVALRCDPISGHVSLFWYQQALGQGPEFLTYFQNEAQLDKSGLPSDRFFAERPEGSVSTLKIQRTQQEDSAVYLCASSFWDMNTEAFFGQGTRLTVV.

The chain joins TRBV19 to TRBJ1-5, with 7 bases fitting TRBD1. V trimming: 5 bases; J trimming: 2 bases; junction bases outside the gene matches: 3. This CDR3 is built from 14 residues. CDR1 LNHDA and CDR2 SQIVND come from the germline V gene (reference sequence). The CDR3 DNA follows: TGTGCCAGTAGTTTCCAGGGGGGCAATCAGCCCCAGCATTTT. It encodes CASSFQGGNQPQHF. Looking up the rest from reference TRBV19 and TRBJ1-5 gives the full variable domain: DGGITQSPKYLFRKEGQNVTLSCEQNLNHDAMYWYRQDPGQGLRLIYYSQIVNDFQKGDIAEGYSVSREKKESFPLTVTSAQKNPTAFYLCASSFQGGNQPQHFGDGTRLSIL.

The chain combines TRBV7-9 with TRBJ1-1; 7 nucleotides agree with TRBD1. The germline V gene has CDR1 SEHNR and CDR2 FQNEAQ (reference sequence). This CDR3 region has 14 residues. V lost 6 bases and J lost 5; bases outside the gene matches: 9. The CDR3 nucleotides are TGTGCCAGCAGTCAGGGGGGGTACGGAACTGAAGCTTTCTTT. Translating it yields CASSQGGYGTEAFF.